These 19 T cell receptor beta chains came from one sample sequenced in a study of blood T cell repertoires in COVID-19. TCRdb keeps only in-frame clones here, not all; method: immunoSEQ multiplex PCR. Of about 230,000 clones listed, 70% to 90% are singletons. Source material: PBMCs or T cells enriched from blood (not recorded which). The source is a man under 40 who had recovered from COVID-19.

The genes are TRBV2 and TRBJ2-6; D might be TRBD2 (6 bases). Looked up from germline, CDR1 is SNHLY and CDR2 is FYNNEI. Trimming took 8 bases from V and 2 from J, leaving 19 bases between them. The CDR3 runs 17 residues. The CDR3 spells CASEIGTVIAGANVLTF. The CDR3 DNA reads TGTGCCAGCGAGATAGGGACTGTGATTGCTGGGGCCAACGTCCTGACTTTC. The whole variable domain, filled in from reference TRBV2 and TRBJ2-6, reads EPEVTQTPSHQVTQMGQEVILRCVPISNHLYFYWYRQILGQKVEFLVSFYNNEISEKSEIFDDQFSVERPDGSNFTLKIRSTKLEDSAMYFCASEIGTVIAGANVLTFGAGSRLTVL.

Comments on this clone: Other DNA sequences in this sample translate to the same CDR3. V is TRBV5-1 and J is TRBJ2-2; 9 nucleotides line up with TRBD2. Germline V gene data show CDR1 as SGHRS and CDR2 as YFSETQ. Trimming removed 2 bases from V and 6 bases from J; junction bases left unmatched: 5. CDR3 length: 15 amino acids. CDR3 DNA sequence: TGCGCCAGCAGCTTAGCGGGGGGTTCCGCCGGGGAGCTGTTTTTT. Translating it yields CASSLAGGSAGELFF.

The gene calls are TRBV28 and TRBJ2-4; D unresolved. Germline V gene sequence: CDR1 MDHEN, CDR2 SYDVKM. Trimming removed 2 bases from V and 0 bases from J, with 11 bases in between. CDR3 length: 16 amino acids. The CDR3 bases are TGTGCCAGCAGTTTAGAGACTGTTCTAGCCAAAAACATTCAGTACTTC. It codes for CASSLETVLAKNIQYF.

The chain couples TRBV5-1 to TRBJ1-1; D not resolved. The CDR3 spans 17 residues. Looked up from germline, CDR1 is SGHRS and CDR2 is YFSETQ. Trimming stripped 0 bases from V and 0 bases from J, with 15 bases between. CDR3 nucleotides: TGCGCCAGCAGCTTGGCTGCACGGGTTAGTTTGAACACTGAAGCTTTCTTT. Its translation: CASSLAARVSLNTEAFF.

V and J are TRBV28 and TRBJ1-6; D may be TRBD1 (6 bases). Per the germline V gene, CDR1 is MDHEN and CDR2 is SYDVKM. V lost 2 bases, J lost 10 bases, and 18 bases lay in between. This CDR3 is built from 16 residues. The CDR3 DNA sequence: TGTGCCAGCAGTTTACCCCTGGGGGGGGCAGGATCACCCCTCCACTTT. It codes for CASSLPLGGAGSPLHF.

This clone was seen a few times. This chain uses TRBV30 with TRBJ2-5, with 7 bases lining up with TRBD2. The CDR3 is 14 amino acids. The V segment lost 7 bases and the J segment 4 bases; nucleotides outside the gene matches: 12. Germline CDR1 and CDR2: GTSNPN and SVGIG (reference sequence). The CDR3 spells CASHSGEGRETQYF. CDR3 DNA: TGTGCCTCACACTCGGGGGAGGGAAGAGAGACCCAGTACTTC.

The chain couples TRBV6-4 to TRBJ2-7; D is unclear. Trimming stripped 8 bases from V and 0 bases from J, with 11 bases between. Germline V lookup: CDR1 MRHNA, CDR2 SNTAGT. The CDR3 loop spans 13 amino acids. In DNA, the CDR3 is TGTGCCAGCCGGGTTACTCCCTCCTACGAGCAGTACTTC. This gives the protein CASRVTPSYEQYF.

V is TRBV15 and J is TRBJ1-1; TRBD1 aligns across 8 bases. Per germline, CDR1 LNHNV and CDR2 YYDKDF (reference sequence). CDR3 length: 20 amino acids. The V and J ends lost 5 bases and 1 base, in that order; junction bases with no gene match: 21. The CDR3 is CATSPGGKPRAGQANTEAFF. In nucleotides, the CDR3 is TGTGCCACCAGCCCTGGAGGAAAGCCGAGAGCGGGACAGGCGAACACTGAAGCTTTCTTT.

This rearrangement joins TRBV9 to TRBJ2-1; a weak D match, TRBD1 (6 bases). V lost 4 bases to trimming and J lost 8 bases, with 22 bases between them. Germline V gives CDR1 SGDLS, CDR2 YYNGEE. The CDR3 consists of 16 residues. For the CDR3, the DNA is TGTGCCAGCAGCCTGAACCGGGACAAAGGTGGATATGAGCAGTTCTTC. It encodes CASSLNRDKGGYEQFF.

J is TRBJ1-1 and V is TRBV30; 7 bases align to TRBD1. J lost 8 bases, V lost 1 base, and 7 bases had no gene match. CDR1 is GTSNPN and CDR2 is SVGIG in the germline V gene (reference sequence). CDR3 length: 13 residues. The chain's CDR3 is CAWSGGTDLEAFF. CDR3 sequence (DNA): TGTGCCTGGAGTGGGGGGACAGATCTCGAAGCTTTCTTT.

The rearrangement uses TRBV9 and TRBJ1-2; 7 nucleotides match TRBD1. V lost 0 bases, J lost 6 bases, and 5 bases stayed unmatched. In germline, CDR1 is SGDLS, CDR2 YYNGEE. The CDR3 length is 14 residues. CDR3 bases: TGTGCCAGCAGCGTAGCTCTAGGGGGCGATGGCTACACCTTC. Protein: CASSVALGGDGYTF.

This rearrangement joins TRBV27 to TRBJ2-7; 11 bases line up with TRBD2. Per germline, CDR1 MNHEY and CDR2 SMNVEV (reference sequence). The CDR3 sequence is 15 residues long. V lost 4 bases and J lost 6; bases outside the gene matches: 8. CDR3 region: CASSSFGLAGREQYF. CDR3 nucleotides: TGTGCCAGCAGTTCCTTCGGACTAGCGGGCCGCGAGCAGTACTTC.

V is TRBV25-1 and J is TRBJ1-1; 7 positions match TRBD1. The CDR3 contains 13 residues. V dropped 6 bases and J dropped 0; count of bases not matched to a gene: 1. The V gene's germline CDR1 is MGHDK and CDR2 SYGVNS. CDR3 sequence: CASRDRVNTEAFF. CDR3 in DNA: TGTGCCAGCAGAGACAGGGTGAACACTGAAGCTTTCTTT.

The chain uses TRBV18 and TRBJ2-7, with a possible D match to TRBD2 (5 bases). This CDR3 has 14 amino acids. From germline, CDR1 is KGHSH and CDR2 LQKENI. The V and J ends lost 5 bases and 7 bases respectively, with 18 bases between them. Here the CDR3 DNA reads TGTGCCAGCTCATCGGGTCGCGGAGGTGAGGAGCAGTACTTC. Its translation is CASSSGRGGEEQYF.

The genes are TRBV19 and TRBJ2-5; TRBD1 matches at 8 bases. Per the germline V gene, CDR1 is LNHDA and CDR2 is SQIVND (reference sequence). V lost 6 bases, J lost 4 bases, and 7 bases stayed unmatched. The CDR3 length is 14 residues. CDR3 DNA sequence: TGTGCCAGTAGCGACCGAGACAGGGGAGAGACCCAGTACTTC. Protein sequence: CASSDRDRGETQYF.

This rearrangement joins TRBV20-1 to TRBJ2-7; D possibly corresponds to TRBD1 (6 bases). CDR3 length: 15 amino acids. Germline CDR1 reads DFQATT; CDR2 reads SNEGSKA (reference sequence). Trimming pared 3 bases from V and 6 bases from J, leaving 21 bases between. The CDR3 protein is CSASLGLSGGSEQYF. DNA of the CDR3: TGCAGTGCTAGTCTCGGGCTATCTGGGGGCTCCGAGCAGTACTTC.

The chain is built from TRBV30 and TRBJ1-3; D may be TRBD1 (6 bases). The CDR3 contains 11 residues. Germline lookup yields CDR1 GTSNPN and CDR2 SVGIG (reference sequence). The DNA for the CDR3 is TGTGCTTCCGACAGGGGAAACACCATATATTTT. It translates to CASDRGNTIYF.

The rearrangement links TRBV27 to TRBJ2-7, with a weak D call TRBD2 (6 bases). V lost 5 bases to trimming and J lost 6 bases, with 8 bases between them. Germline-derived CDR1 and CDR2 are MNHEY and SMNVEV (reference sequence). The CDR3 runs 11 residues. CDR3 sequence: CASSAGGEQYF. The CDR3 nucleotides are TGTGCCAGCAGTGCCGGGGGCGAGCAGTACTTC.

This rearrangement joins TRBV30 to TRBJ2-7; the match to TRBD2 covers 8 bases. V lost 0 bases and J lost 0; bases outside the gene matches: 22. This CDR3 has 21 residues. Per the germline V gene, CDR1 is GTSNPN and CDR2 is SVGIG (reference sequence). CDR3 DNA: TGTGCCTGGAGTGTCTCGCCCTGGGAGTGGAGCGGGGGCCAATACTCCTACGAGCAGTACTTC. Its translation: CAWSVSPWEWSGGQYSYEQYF.